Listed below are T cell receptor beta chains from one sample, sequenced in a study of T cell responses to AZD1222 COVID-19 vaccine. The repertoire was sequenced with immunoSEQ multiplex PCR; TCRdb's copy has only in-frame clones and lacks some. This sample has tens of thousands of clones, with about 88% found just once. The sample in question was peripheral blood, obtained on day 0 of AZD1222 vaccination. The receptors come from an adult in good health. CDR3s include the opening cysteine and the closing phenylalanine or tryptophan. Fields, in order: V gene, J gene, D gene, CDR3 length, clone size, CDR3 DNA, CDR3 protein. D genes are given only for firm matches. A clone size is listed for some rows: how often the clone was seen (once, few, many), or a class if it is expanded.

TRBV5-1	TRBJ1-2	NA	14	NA	TGCGCCAGCAGCTTGCTCGAAAAAGGTGGTGGCTACACCTTC	CASSLLEKGGGYTF
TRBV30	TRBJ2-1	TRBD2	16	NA	TGTGCCTGGAGTGGACTAGCGAATGGGGCCTACAATGAGCAGTTCTTC	CAWSGLANGAYNEQFF
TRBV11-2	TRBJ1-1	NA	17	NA	TGTGCCAGCAGCTTAGTTGGGTCAGAGATCATGAACACTGAAGCTTTCTTT	CASSLVGSEIMNTEAFF
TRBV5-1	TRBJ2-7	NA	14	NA	TGCGCCAGCAGCTTGAGCAGGGAGTGGTACGAGCAGTACTTC	CASSLSREWYEQYF
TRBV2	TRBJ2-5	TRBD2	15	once	TGTGCCAGCAGTGGCTTTTTAGCGGGTCAGGAGACCCAGTACTTC	CASSGFLAGQETQYF
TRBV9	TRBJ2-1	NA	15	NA	TGTGCCAGCAGCGTCGGGGTGACAGAGAGCAATGAGCAGTTCTTC	CASSVGVTESNEQFF
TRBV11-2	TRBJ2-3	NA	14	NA	TGTGCCAGCAGCTCTGGAGGTGGCACAGATACGCAGTATTTT	CASSSGGGTDTQYF
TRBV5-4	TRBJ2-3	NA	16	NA	TGTGCCAGCAGCTTGCCCACGGGGGTGCGCACAGATACGCAGTATTTT	CASSLPTGVRTDTQYF
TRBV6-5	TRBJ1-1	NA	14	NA	TGTGCCAGCAGTTACTCCGGAGCCAACACTGAAGCTTTCTTT	CASSYSGANTEAFF
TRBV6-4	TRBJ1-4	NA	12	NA	TGTGCCAGCAGGGACAGAAATGAAAAACTGTTTTTT	CASRDRNEKLFF
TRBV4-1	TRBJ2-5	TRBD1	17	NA	TGCGCCAGCAGCCCGTCCGGTCAGGGGGCGGTAGGGGAGACCCAGTACTTC	CASSPSGQGAVGETQYF
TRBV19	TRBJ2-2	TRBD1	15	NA	TGTGCCGGACTCGGGACAGGAGTGAGCACCGGGGAGCTGTTTTTT	CAGLGTGVSTGELFF
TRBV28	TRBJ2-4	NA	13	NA	TGTGCCAGCAGTTTATTGGGCAAAAACATTCAGTACTTC	CASSLLGKNIQYF
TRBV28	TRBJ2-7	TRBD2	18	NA	TGTGCCAGCACCACAATCACGTCGCGGGAGGGGACAATATACGAGCAGTACTTC	CASTTITSREGTIYEQYF
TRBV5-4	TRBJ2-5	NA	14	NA	TGTGCCAGCAGCCCCATTGGGGCCGGAGAGACCCAGTACTTC	CASSPIGAGETQYF
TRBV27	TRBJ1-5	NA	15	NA	TGTGCCAGCAGTTTATCGGGGGGTGGAATTCAGCCCCAGCATTTT	CASSLSGGGIQPQHF
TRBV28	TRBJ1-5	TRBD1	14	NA	TGTGCCAGCGGGGAGGGACAGCAAAATCAGCCCCAGCATTTT	CASGEGQQNQPQHF
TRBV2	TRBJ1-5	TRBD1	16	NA	TGTGCCAGCAGTGAATTTGTTACAGGGGGTCATCAGCCCCAGCATTTT	CASSEFVTGGHQPQHF
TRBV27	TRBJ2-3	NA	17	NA	TGTGCCAGCAGTTTCCTCGGGGGAGCAGCTAGCACAGATACGCAGTATTTT	CASSFLGGAASTDTQYF
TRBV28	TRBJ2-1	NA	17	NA	TGTGCCAGCAGTCACCCAGAACTAGGGACATCCTACAATGAGCAGTTCTTC	CASSHPELGTSYNEQFF
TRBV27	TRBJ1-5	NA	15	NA	TGTGCCAGCAGTTTAGCTGGGAGTAGCAATCAGCCCCAGCATTTT	CASSLAGSSNQPQHF
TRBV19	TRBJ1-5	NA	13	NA	TGTGCCAGTAGTGACATCAGCAATCAGCCCCAGCATTTT	CASSDISNQPQHF
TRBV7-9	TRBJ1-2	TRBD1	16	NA	TGTGCCAGCAGCTTATGGGACAGGGGGCAGGCTGCTGGCTACACCTTC	CASSLWDRGQAAGYTF
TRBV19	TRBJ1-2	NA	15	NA	TGTGCCAGTAGTAACCCCCCCGGGACCCCGCGTGGCTACACCTTC	CASSNPPGTPRGYTF
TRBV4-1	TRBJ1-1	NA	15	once	TGCGCCAGCAGCCAAGAACAGGCGCGGGGCACTGAAGCTTTCTTT	CASSQEQARGTEAFF
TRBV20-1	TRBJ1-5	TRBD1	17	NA	TGCAGTGCTAGTGGGCAGGGGGTGGTTTTTAGCAATCAGCCCCAGCATTTT	CSASGQGVVFSNQPQHF
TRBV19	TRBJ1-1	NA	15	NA	TGTGCCAGTAGTATGAGTGGTCTGATGAACACTGAAGCTTTCTTT	CASSMSGLMNTEAFF
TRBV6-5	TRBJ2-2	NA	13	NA	TGTGCCAGCCGGGGGGCCTCCACCGGGGAGCTGTTTTTT	CASRGASTGELFF
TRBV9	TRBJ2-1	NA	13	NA	TGTGCCAGCAGCGTAGGACTGCCGCGAGAGCAGTTCTTC	CASSVGLPREQFF
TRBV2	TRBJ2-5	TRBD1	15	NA	TGTGCCAGCAGTACCGGGACAGGGAAGCAAGAGACCCAGTACTTC	CASSTGTGKQETQYF
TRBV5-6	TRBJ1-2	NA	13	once	TGTGCCAGCAGCTTTTCAAGTGCGGATGGCTACACCTTC	CASSFSSADGYTF
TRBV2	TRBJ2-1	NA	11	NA	TGTGCCAGCAGTGGAACAGTGGGACAGTTCTTC	CASSGTVGQFF
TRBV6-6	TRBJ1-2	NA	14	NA	TGTGCCAGCAGTTACTCGAGGCGGGGAGATGGCTACACCTTC	CASSYSRRGDGYTF
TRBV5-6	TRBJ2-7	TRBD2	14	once	TGTGCCAGCAGCTTGAGCGGGGCCTCCTACGAGCAGTACTTC	CASSLSGASYEQYF
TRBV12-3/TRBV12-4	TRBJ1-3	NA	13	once	TGTGCCAGCAGCCGGACGTTAGGAAACACCATATATTTT	CASSRTLGNTIYF
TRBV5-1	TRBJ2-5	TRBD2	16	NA	TGCGCCAGCAGCTCGGGGCTAGCGGGTATACAAGAGACCCAGTACTTC	CASSSGLAGIQETQYF
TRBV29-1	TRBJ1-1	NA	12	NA	TGCAGCGTTGTGAGGCAGGGCACTGAAGCTTTCTTT	CSVVRQGTEAFF
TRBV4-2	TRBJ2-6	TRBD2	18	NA	TGTGCCAGCAGCCAAGAACTAGCGGGGCCCTCTGGGGCCAACGTCCTGACTTTC	CASSQELAGPSGANVLTF
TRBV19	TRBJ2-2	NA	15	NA	TGTGCCAGTAGTATAACCGGGGCCAACACCGGGGAGCTGTTTTTT	CASSITGANTGELFF
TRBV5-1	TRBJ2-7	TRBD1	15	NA	TGCGCCAGCAGCCTCCGGGACAGAACAGCCTACGAGCAGTACTTC	CASSLRDRTAYEQYF
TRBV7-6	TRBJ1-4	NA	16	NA	TGTGCCAGCAGCGGTGGGAAGTGGGCAACTAATGAAAAACTGTTTTTT	CASSGGKWATNEKLFF
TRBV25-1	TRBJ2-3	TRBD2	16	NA	TGTGCCAGCAGTGAAGGGACTAGCGAGTACACAGATACGCAGTATTTT	CASSEGTSEYTDTQYF
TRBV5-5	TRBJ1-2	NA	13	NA	TGTGCCAGCAGCCATGACGCTAACTATGGCTACACCTTC	CASSHDANYGYTF
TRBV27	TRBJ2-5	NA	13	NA	TGTGCCAGCAGTCCCGGAATCCAAGAGACCCAGTACTTC	CASSPGIQETQYF
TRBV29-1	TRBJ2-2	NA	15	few	TGCGTCCGCTACCGGGGGGCGGGTCCCCACCGGGGAGCTGTTTTT	CVRYRGAGPHRGAVF
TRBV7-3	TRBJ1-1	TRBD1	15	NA	TGTGCCAGCAGCTCAGATGGACAGGGAAGGACTGAAGCTTTCTTT	CASSSDGQGRTEAFF
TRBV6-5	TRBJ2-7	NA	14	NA	TGTGCCAGCAGGAGCGGGACAGTCCCCTACGAGCAGTACTTC	CASRSGTVPYEQYF
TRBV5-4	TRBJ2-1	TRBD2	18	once	TGTGCCAGCAGCCGAGTTGCCGGGACTAGCGCATCCTACAATGAGCAGTTCTTC	CASSRVAGTSASYNEQFF
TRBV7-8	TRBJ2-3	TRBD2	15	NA	TGTGCCAGCAGCTTAGAGGCGGGGGGCACAGATACGCAGTATTTT	CASSLEAGGTDTQYF